Listed below are T cell receptor beta chains from one sample, sequenced in a study of early T cells in non-severe SARS-CoV-2 infection. TCRdb re-analysed the 5' RACE reads in MiXCR, keeping a single row per CDR3 protein. The sample has roughly 26,000 distinct CDR3 sequences, just over 4% seen once. Sequencing used whole blood. These receptor sequences come from an adult who was a healthcare worker with PCR-confirmed SARS-CoV-2 infection or an uninfected control (not recorded which). Both conserved end residues are part of each CDR3. The D gene is left open where the match is weak. The size of a clone is reported for some rows only, either as once, few or many, or as a class for expanded clones.

D gene	V gene	clone size	J gene	CDR3 protein	CDR3 DNA
NA	TRBV18	few	TRBJ1-2	CASSPTDNYGYTF	TGTGCCAGCTCACCCACAGATAACTATGGCTACACCTTC
TRBD1	TRBV6-5	many	TRBJ2-5	CASSWKTGGETQYF	TGTGCCAGCAGTTGGAAAACAGGGGGAGAGACCCAGTACTTC
TRBD1	TRBV13	many	TRBJ1-3	CASSIYDRVVGNTIYF	TGTGCCAGCAGCATCTACGACAGGGTAGTTGGAAACACCATATATTTT
NA	TRBV5-5	many	TRBJ2-3	CASSLYVDTQYF	TGTGCCAGCAGCTTGTACGTAGATACGCAGTATTTT
TRBD1	TRBV5-4	many	TRBJ1-1	CASSFGPGTGGWTEAFF	TGTGCCAGCAGCTTTGGACCCGGGACAGGGGGCTGGACTGAAGCTTTCTTT
NA	TRBV12-3/TRBV12-4	NA	TRBJ1-4	CASSLGQGGMNPLFF	TGTGCCAGCAGTTTAGGGCAGGGAGGAATGAACCCCCTGTTTTTT
TRBD1	TRBV20-1	many	TRBJ1-4	CSARGDRGNEKLFF	TGCAGTGCTAGAGGGGACAGGGGGAATGAAAAACTGTTTTTT
NA	TRBV20-1	many	TRBJ2-5	CSARDTRDQETQYF	TGCAGTGCTAGAGATACGCGGGATCAAGAGACCCAGTACTTC
TRBD1	TRBV29-1	NA	TRBJ2-2	CSVVGQGVTGELFF	TGCAGCGTTGTGGGACAGGGGGTTACCGGGGAGCTGTTTTTT
NA	TRBV7-7	many	TRBJ2-5	CASSLAEVEETQYF	TGTGCTAGCAGCTTAGCGGAGGTAGAGGAGACCCAGTACTTC
TRBD2	TRBV11-2	many	TRBJ2-1	CASSVGTSGYTYNEQFF	TGTGCCAGCAGCGTCGGGACTAGCGGCTATACCTACAATGAGCAGTTCTTC
TRBD2	TRBV7-3	medium-sized	TRBJ2-5	CASSPSSGRVKTQYF	TGTGCCAGCAGCCCTTCTAGCGGGAGGGTGAAGACCCAGTACTTC
NA	TRBV29-1	NA	TRBJ2-1	CSVRSVDEQFF	TGCAGCGTCCGTAGTGTCGATGAGCAGTTCTTC
TRBD2	TRBV20-1	many	TRBJ2-2	CSAASGRAYTGELFF	TGCAGTGCCGCGAGCGGGAGGGCCTACACCGGGGAGCTGTTTTTT
TRBD2	TRBV12-3/TRBV12-4	many	TRBJ2-3	CASRLLGTRWDTQYF	TGTGCCAGCAGGCTCCTCGGGACTAGGTGGGATACGCAGTATTTT
NA	TRBV5-1	many	TRBJ2-3	CASSLAGALSDTQYF	TGCGCCAGCAGCTTGGCGGGAGCGCTGTCAGATACGCAGTATTTT
NA	TRBV3-1	NA	TRBJ1-5	CASSQDLTQNQPQHF	TGTGCCAGCAGCCAAGATCTGACACAAAATCAGCCCCAGCATTTT
NA	TRBV2	many	TRBJ1-1	CANANRDTTEAFF	TGTGCCAACGCAAACCGGGACACGACTGAAGCTTTCTTT
NA	TRBV6-5	few	TRBJ2-1	CASSYRPYNEQFF	TGTGCCAGCAGTTATCGACCGTACAATGAGCAGTTCTTC
NA	TRBV27	few	TRBJ1-5	CASSLRGSNQPQHF	TGTGCCAGCAGTCTACGCGGGAGCAATCAGCCCCAGCATTTT
NA	TRBV29-1	few	TRBJ1-2	CSVEDGHNYGYTF	TGCAGCGTTGAAGACGGGCACAACTATGGCTACACCTTC
NA	TRBV21-1	few	TRBJ1-1	CASSSPGLGPTEAFF	TGTGCCAGCAGCAGCCCGGGCCTAGGGCCCACTGAAGCTTTCTTT
TRBD2	TRBV6-2/TRBV6-3	many	TRBJ2-3	CASSYSSRSSGRDTQYF	TGTGCCAGCAGTTACTCGAGTCGCTCTAGCGGGAGGGATACGCAGTATTTT
NA	TRBV6-1	NA	TRBJ1-4	CASSERGADLNEKLFF	TGTGCCAGCAGTGAAAGGGGAGCTGACCTTAATGAAAAACTGTTTTTT
NA	TRBV7-8	NA	TRBJ2-7	CASSPTGPSYEQYF	TGTGCCAGCAGCCCGACCGGGCCCTCCTACGAGCAGTACTTC
NA	TRBV4-1	few	TRBJ2-7	CASSQGDSAEQYF	TGCGCCAGCAGCCAAGGGGATAGCGCTGAGCAGTACTTC
NA	TRBV4-1	many	TRBJ2-7	CASSQSEAYEQYF	TGCGCCAGCAGCCAAAGCGAGGCCTACGAGCAGTACTTC
NA	TRBV4-1	many	TRBJ2-7	CASSQGEAYEQYF	TGCGCCAGCAGCCAAGGGGAAGCCTACGAGCAGTACTTC
NA	TRBV7-6	many	TRBJ2-7	CASSPRYSSYEQYF	TGTGCCAGCAGCCCTCGGTACTCTTCCTACGAGCAGTACTTC